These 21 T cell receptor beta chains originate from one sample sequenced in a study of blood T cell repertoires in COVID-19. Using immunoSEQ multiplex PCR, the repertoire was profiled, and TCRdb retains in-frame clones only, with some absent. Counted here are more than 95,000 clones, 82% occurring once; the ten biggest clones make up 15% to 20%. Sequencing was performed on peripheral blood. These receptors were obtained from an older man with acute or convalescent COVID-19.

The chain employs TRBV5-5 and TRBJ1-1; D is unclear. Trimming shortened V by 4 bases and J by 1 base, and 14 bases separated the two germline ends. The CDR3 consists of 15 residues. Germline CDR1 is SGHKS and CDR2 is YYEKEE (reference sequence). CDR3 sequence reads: CASSPPAVQNTEAFF. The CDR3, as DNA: TGTGCCAGCAGCCCCCCGGCGGTACAGAACACTGAAGCTTTCTTT.

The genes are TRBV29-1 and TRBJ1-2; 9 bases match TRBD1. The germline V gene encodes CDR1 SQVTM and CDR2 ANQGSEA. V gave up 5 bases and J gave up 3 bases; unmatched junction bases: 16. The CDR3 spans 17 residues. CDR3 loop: CSVIQGQGIWKDYGYTF. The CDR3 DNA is TGCAGCGTTATACAGGGACAGGGTATATGGAAAGACTATGGCTACACCTTC.

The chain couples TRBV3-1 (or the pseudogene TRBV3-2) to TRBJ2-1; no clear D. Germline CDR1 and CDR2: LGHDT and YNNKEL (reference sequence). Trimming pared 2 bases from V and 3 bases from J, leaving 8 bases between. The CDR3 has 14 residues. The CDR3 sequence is CASSQFSSYNEQFF. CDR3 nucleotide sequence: TGTGCCAGCAGCCAATTTAGCAGCTACAATGAGCAGTTCTTC.

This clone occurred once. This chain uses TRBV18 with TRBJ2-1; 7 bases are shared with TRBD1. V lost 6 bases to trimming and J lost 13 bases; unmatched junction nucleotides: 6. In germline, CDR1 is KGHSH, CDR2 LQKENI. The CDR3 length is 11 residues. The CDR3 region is CASSQRQGQFF. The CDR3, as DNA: TGTGCCAGCTCCCAAAGACAGGGTCAGTTCTTC.

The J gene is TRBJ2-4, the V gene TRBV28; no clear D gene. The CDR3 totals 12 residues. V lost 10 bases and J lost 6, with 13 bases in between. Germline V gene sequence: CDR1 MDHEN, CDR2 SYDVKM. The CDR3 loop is CATAAFPNIQYF. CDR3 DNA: TGTGCCACCGCAGCGTTTCCAAACATTCAGTACTTC. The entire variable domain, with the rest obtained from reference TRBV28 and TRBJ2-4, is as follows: DVKVTQSSRYLVKRTGEKVFLECVQDMDHENMFWYRQDPGLGLRLIYFSYDVKMKEKGDIPEGYSVSREKKERFSLILESASTNQTSMYLCATAAFPNIQYFGAGTRLSVL.

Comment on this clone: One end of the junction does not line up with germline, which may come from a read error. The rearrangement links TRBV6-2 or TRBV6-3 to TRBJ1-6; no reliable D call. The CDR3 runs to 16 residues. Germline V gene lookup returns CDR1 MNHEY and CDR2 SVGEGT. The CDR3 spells CASTYILSSYNSPLHF. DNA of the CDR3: TGTGCCAGCACTTACATCCTGAGCTCCTATAATTCACCCCTCCACTTT.

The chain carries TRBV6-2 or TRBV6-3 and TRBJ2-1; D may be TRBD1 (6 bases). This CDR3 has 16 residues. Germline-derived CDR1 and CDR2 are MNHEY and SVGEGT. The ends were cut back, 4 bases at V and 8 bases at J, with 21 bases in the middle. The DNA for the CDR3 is TGTGCCAGCAGTTCCATACAAGGCAGGGGAATCGATGAGCAGTTCTTC. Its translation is CASSSIQGRGIDEQFF.

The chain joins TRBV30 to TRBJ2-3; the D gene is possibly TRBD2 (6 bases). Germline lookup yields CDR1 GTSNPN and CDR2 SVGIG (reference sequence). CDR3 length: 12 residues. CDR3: CAAGTSTDTQYF. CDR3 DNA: TGTGCTGCGGGGACTAGCACAGATACGCAGTATTTT.

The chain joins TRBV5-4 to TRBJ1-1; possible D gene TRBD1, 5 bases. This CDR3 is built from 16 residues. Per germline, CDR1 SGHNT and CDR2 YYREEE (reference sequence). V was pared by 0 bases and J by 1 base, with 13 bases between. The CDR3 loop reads CASSLEAGLRNTEAFF. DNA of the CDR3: TGTGCCAGCAGCTTGGAGGCAGGGTTAAGGAACACTGAAGCTTTCTTT. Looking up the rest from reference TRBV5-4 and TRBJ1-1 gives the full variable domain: ETGVTQSPTHLIKTRGQQVTLRCSSQSGHNTVSWYQQALGQGPQFIFQYYREEENGRGNFPPRFSGLQFPNYSSELNVNALELDDSALYLCASSLEAGLRNTEAFFGQGTRLTVV.

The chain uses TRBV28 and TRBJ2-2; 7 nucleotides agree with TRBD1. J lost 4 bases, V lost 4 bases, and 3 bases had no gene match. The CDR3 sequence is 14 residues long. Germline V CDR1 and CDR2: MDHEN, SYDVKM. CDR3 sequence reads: CASSSKGATGELFF. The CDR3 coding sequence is TGTGCCAGCAGTTCCAAGGGGGCCACCGGGGAGCTGTTTTTT.

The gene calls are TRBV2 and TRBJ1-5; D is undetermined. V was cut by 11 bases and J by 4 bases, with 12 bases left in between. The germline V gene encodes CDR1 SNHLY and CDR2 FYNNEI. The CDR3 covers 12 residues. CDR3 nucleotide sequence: TGTGCCGCCTCCGGAGCTAATCAGCCCCAGCATTTT. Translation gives CAASGANQPQHF.

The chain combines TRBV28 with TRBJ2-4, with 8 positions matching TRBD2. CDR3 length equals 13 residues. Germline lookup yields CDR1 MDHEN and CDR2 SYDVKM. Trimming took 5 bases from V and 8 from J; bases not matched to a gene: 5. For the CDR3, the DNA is TGTGCCAGCAGTAACGGGGGGGATTACATTCAGTACTTC. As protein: CASSNGGDYIQYF.

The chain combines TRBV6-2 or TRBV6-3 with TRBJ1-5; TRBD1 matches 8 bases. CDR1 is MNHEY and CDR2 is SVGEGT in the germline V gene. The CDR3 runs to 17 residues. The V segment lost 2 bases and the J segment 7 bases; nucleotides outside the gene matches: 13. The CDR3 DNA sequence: TGTGCCAGCAGTTACAGGACAGGGTTGGGATTAACGCAGCCCCAGCATTTT. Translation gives CASSYRTGLGLTQPQHF.

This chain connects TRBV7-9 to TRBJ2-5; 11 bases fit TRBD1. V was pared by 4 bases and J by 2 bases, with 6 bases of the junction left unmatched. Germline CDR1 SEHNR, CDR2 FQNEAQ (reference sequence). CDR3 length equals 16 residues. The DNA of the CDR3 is TGTGCCAGCAGCTCCCGGGACAGGGGGTTACAAGAGACCCAGTACTTC. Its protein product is CASSSRDRGLQETQYF.

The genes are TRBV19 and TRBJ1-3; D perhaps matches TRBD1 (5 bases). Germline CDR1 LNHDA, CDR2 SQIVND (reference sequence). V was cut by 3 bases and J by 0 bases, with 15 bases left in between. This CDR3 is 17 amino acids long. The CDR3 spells CASSIQGLPYSGNTIYF. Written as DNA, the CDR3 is TGTGCCAGTAGTATCCAGGGACTCCCCTACTCTGGAAACACCATATATTTT.

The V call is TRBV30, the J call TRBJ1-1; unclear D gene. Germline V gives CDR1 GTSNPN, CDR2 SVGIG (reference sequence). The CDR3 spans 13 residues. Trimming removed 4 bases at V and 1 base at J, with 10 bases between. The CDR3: CAWNGSPNTEAFF. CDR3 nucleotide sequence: TGTGCCTGGAATGGCAGTCCGAACACTGAAGCTTTCTTT. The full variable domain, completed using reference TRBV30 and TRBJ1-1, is SQTIHQWPATLVQPVGSPLSLECTVEGTSNPNLYWYRQAAGRGLQLLFYSVGIGQISSEVPQNLSASRPQDRQFILSSKKLLLSDSGFYLCAWNGSPNTEAFFGQGTRLTVV.

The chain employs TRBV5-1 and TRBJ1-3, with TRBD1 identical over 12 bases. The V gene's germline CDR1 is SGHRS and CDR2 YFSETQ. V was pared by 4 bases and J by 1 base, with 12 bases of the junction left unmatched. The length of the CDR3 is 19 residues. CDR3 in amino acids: CASSAGDRGRGISGNTIYF. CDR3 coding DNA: TGCGCCAGCAGCGCGGGGGACAGGGGGCGCGGGATATCTGGAAACACCATATATTTT.

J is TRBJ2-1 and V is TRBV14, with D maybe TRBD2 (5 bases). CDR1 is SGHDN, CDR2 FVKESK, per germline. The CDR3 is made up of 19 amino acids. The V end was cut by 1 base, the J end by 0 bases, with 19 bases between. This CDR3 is CASSQATSGVGRSYNEQFF. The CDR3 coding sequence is TGTGCCAGCAGCCAAGCAACTTCCGGGGTAGGCCGCTCCTACAATGAGCAGTTCTTC. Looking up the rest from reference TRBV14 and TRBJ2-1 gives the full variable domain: EAGVTQFPSHSVIEKGQTVTLRCDPISGHDNLYWYRRVMGKEIKFLLHFVKESKQDESGMPNNRFLAERTGGTYSTLKVQPAELEDSGVYFCASSQATSGVGRSYNEQFFGPGTRLTVL.

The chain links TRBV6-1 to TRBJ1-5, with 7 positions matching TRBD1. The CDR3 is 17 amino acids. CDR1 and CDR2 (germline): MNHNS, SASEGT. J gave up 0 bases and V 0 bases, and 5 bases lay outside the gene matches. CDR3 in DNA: TGTGCCAGCAGTGAAGCCCGACAGGGCTATAGCAATCAGCCCCAGCATTTT. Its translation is CASSEARQGYSNQPQHF.

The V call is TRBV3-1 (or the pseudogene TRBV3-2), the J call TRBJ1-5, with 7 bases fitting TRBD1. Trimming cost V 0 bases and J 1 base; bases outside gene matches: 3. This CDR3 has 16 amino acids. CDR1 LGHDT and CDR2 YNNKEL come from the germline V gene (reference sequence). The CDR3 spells CASSQDSRGSNQPQHF. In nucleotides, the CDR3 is TGTGCCAGCAGCCAAGATTCCAGGGGGAGCAATCAGCCCCAGCATTTT.

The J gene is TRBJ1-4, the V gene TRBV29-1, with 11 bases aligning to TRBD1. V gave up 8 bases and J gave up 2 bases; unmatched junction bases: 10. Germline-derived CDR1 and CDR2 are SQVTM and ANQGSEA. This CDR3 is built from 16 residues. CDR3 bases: TGCAGCATATTGGCCGGGACAGGGGGTACTAATGAAAAACTGTTTTTT. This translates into CSILAGTGGTNEKLFF.